This T cell receptor (beta chain) was recorded in a study of sequential checkpoint blockade in melanoma. On the study more broadly: Randomization was 1:1 between first-line nivolumab→ipilimumab and ipilimumab→nivolumab. Maintenance nivolumab came after either treatment sequence.

Per germline, CDR1 SNHLY and CDR2 FYNNEI. This CDR3 has 17 residues. V trimming: 6 bases; J trimming: 6 bases; junction bases outside the gene matches: 19. Clones were read by immunoSEQ multiplex PCR, and TCRdb kept only the in-frame ones, dropping some. The table includes roughly 18,000 clones, around 68% detected once. This clone was recorded a few times. Regarding treatment: randomized to nivolumab then ipilimumab (arm A) or the reverse (arm B). Patients had received no earlier DNA-damaging chemotherapy. PBMC sorting kept live CD3+CD8+ cells without CD19 or CD56. Sample: CD8+ T cells sorted from blood (inferred from file names), taken from a patient given nivolumab and ipilimumab in sequence. V is TRBV2 and J is TRBJ2-5; the match to TRBD2 covers 7 bases. This clonotype was obtained from a human donor with melanoma. CDR3 sequence reads: CASRSRRGGPPGKTQYF. CDR3 nucleotides: TGTGCCAGCAGATCCCGGCGGGGAGGGCCCCCGGGAAAGACCCAGTACTTC. Full variable domain (rest looked up from reference TRBV2 and TRBJ2-5): EPEVTQTPSHQVTQMGQEVILRCVPISNHLYFYWYRQILGQKVEFLVSFYNNEISEKSEIFDDQFSVERPDGSNFTLKIRSTKLEDSAMYFCASRSRRGGPPGKTQYFGPGTRLLVL.